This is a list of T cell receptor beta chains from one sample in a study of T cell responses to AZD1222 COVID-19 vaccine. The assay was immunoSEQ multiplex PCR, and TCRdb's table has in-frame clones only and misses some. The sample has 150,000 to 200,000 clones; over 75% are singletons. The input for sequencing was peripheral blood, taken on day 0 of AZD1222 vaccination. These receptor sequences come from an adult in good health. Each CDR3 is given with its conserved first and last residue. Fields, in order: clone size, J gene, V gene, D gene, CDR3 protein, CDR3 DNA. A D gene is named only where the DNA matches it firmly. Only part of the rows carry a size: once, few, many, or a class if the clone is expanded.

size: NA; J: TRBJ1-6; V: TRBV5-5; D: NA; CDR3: CASSSTWIDNSPLHF; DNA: TGTGCCAGCAGCTCCACGTGGATAGATAATTCACCCCTCCACTTT
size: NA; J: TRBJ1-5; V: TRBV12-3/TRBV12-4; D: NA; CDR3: CASSLGRVQPQHF; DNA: TGTGCCAGCAGTTTGGGCAGGGTGCAGCCCCAGCATTTT
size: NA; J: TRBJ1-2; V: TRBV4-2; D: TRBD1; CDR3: CASSQRGTGAQGGYTF; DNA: TGTGCCAGCAGCCAAAGAGGGACAGGGGCGCAGGGTGGCTACACCTTC
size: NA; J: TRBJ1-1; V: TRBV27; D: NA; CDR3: CASSLNLNTEAFF; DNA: TGTGCCAGCAGTTTAAATCTGAACACTGAAGCTTTCTTT
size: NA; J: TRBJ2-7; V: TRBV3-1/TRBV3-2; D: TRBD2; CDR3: CASSQAVSAGGREQYF; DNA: TGTGCCAGCAGCCAAGCAGTCTCGGCGGGGGGGCGCGAGCAGTACTTC
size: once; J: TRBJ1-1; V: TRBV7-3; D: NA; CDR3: CASSLQRNTEAFF; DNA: TGTGCCAGCAGCTTACAACGGAACACTGAAGCTTTCTTT
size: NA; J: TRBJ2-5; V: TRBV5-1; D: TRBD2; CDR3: CASSSTRTSGGGETQYF; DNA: TGCGCCAGCAGCTCCACCCGGACTAGCGGGGGAGGGGAGACCCAGTACTTC
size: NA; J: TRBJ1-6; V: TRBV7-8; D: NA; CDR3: CASSLSEISYNSPLHF; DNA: TGTGCCAGCAGCTTATCAGAGATCTCCTATAATTCACCCCTCCACTTT
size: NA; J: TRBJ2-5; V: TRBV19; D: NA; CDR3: CASAPGQQETQYF; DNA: TGTGCCAGTGCCCCTGGACAGCAAGAGACCCAGTACTTC
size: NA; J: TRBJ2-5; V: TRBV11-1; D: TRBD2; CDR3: CASSLARGSGGGETQYF; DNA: TGTGCCAGCAGCTTAGCGCGGGGTAGCGGGGGTGGAGAGACCCAGTACTTC
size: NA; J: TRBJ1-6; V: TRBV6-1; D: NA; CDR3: CASSEARGPTQPLHF; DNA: TGTGCCAGCAGTGAAGCAAGAGGACCGACCCAGCCCCTCCACTTT
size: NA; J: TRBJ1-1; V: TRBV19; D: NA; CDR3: CASSIWGPGEAFF; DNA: TGTGCCAGTAGTATTTGGGGGCCAGGTGAAGCTTTCTTT
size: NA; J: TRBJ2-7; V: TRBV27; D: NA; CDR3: CANPHREGYEQYF; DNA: TGTGCCAACCCCCACAGGGAAGGCTACGAGCAGTACTTC
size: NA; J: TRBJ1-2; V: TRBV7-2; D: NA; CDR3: CASSPSGNPGWYGYTF; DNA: TGTGCCAGCAGCCCTTCGGGCAATCCGGGTTGGTATGGCTACACCTTC
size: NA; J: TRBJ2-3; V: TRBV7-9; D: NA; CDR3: CASSLSTSTDTQYF; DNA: TGTGCCAGCAGCTTAAGCACCAGCACAGATACGCAGTATTTT
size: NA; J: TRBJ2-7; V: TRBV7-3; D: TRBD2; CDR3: CASSLGGGLAPYEQYF; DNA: TGTGCCAGCAGCCTGGGGGGGGGACTGGCCCCCTACGAGCAGTACTTC
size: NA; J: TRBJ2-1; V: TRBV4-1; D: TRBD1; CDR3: CASSPTGQGAAYEQFF; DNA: TGCGCCAGCAGCCCCACGGGACAGGGGGCTGCGTATGAGCAGTTCTTC
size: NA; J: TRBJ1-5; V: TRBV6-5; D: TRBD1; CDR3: CASSAGQDSNQPQHF; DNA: TGTGCCAGCAGCGCCGGACAGGATAGCAATCAGCCCCAGCATTTT
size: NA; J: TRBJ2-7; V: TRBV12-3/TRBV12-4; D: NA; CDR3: CASSLHSAGQYF; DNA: TGTGCCAGCAGTTTGCACTCTGCGGGACAGTACTTC
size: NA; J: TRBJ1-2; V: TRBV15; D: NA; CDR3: CATSRGSTSSGYGYTF; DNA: TGTGCCACCAGCAGAGGTTCGACAAGCTCAGGTTATGGCTACACCTTC
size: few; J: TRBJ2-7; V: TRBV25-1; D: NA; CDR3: CASTRGGPYEQYF; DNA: TGTGCCAGCACTCGGGGAGGCCCCTACGAGCAGTACTTC
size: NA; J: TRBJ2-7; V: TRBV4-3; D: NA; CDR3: CASSQAQGPSYEQYF; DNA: TGCGCCAGCAGCCAGGCTCAAGGTCCCTCCTACGAGCAGTACTTC
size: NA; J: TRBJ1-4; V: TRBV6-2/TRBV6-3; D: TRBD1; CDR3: CASSYGQGNEKLFF; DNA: TGTGCCAGCAGTTACGGACAGGGCAATGAAAAACTGTTTTTT
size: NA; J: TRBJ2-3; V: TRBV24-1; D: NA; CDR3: CATSDSQGKKDTQYF; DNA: TGTGCCACCAGTGATTCACAGGGTAAGAAGGATACGCAGTATTTT
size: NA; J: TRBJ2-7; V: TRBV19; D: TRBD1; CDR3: CASSIDGTGGREQYF; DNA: TGTGCCAGTAGTATTGACGGGACAGGGGGCCGAGAGCAGTACTTC
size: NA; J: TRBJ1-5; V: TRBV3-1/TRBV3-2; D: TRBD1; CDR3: CASSGQGLGNQPQHF; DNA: TGTGCCAGCAGCGGACAGGGATTAGGGAATCAGCCCCAGCATTTT
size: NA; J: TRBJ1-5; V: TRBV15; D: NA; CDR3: CATRKDWSSNQPQHF; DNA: TGTGCCACCAGGAAAGACTGGAGTAGCAATCAGCCCCAGCATTTT
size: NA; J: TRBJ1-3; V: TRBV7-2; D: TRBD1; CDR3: CASSLRGLNTIYF; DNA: TGTGCCAGCAGCTTAAGGGGGCTAAACACCATATATTTT
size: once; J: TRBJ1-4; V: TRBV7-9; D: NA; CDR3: CASSKTGSTNEKLFF; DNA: TGTGCCAGCAGTAAAACAGGCTCAACTAATGAAAAACTGTTTTTT
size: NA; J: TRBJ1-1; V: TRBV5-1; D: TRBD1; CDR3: CASSSTPAGGLNTEAFF; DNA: TGCGCCAGCAGCTCGACTCCCGCAGGGGGCCTGAACACTGAAGCTTTCTTT
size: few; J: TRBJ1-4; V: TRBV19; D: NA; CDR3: CASSTRGNEKLFF; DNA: TGTGCCAGTAGTACCAGGGGTAATGAAAAACTGTTTTTT
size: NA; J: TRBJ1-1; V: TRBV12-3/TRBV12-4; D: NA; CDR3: CASSSGGTEAFF; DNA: TGTGCCAGCAGCTCCGGGGGGACTGAAGCTTTCTTT
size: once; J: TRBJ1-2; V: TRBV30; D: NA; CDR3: CAWTPDKTYGYTF; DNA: TGTGCCTGGACCCCGGACAAAACCTATGGCTACACCTTC
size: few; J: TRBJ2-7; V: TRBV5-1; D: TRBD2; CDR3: CASNFLAGDRYEQYF; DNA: TGCGCCAGCAATTTCCTAGCGGGGGACCGCTACGAGCAGTACTTC
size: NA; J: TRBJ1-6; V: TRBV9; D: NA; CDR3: CASSVGNSPLHF; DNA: TGTGCCAGCAGCGTGGGGAATTCACCCCTCCACTTT
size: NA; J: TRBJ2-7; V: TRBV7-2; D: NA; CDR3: CASSPPGNPSHEQYF; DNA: TGTGCCAGCAGCCCTCCAGGGAACCCCTCGCACGAGCAGTACTTC
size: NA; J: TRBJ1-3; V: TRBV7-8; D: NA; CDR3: CASKSGGGNTIYF; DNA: TGTGCCAGCAAAAGTGGAGGGGGAAACACCATATATTTT
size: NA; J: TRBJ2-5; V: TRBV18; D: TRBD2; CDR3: CASSPPGLAGGETQYF; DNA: TGTGCCAGCTCACCCCCGGGACTAGCGGGGGGAGAGACCCAGTACTTC
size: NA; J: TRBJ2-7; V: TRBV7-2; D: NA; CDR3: CASSYRDTTYEQYF; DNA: TGTGCCAGCAGCTACCGGGACACAACCTACGAGCAGTACTTC
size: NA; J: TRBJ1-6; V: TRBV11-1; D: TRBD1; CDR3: CASSVIGQGFNSPLHF; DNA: TGTGCCAGCAGCGTAATTGGACAGGGATTTAATTCACCCCTCCACTTT
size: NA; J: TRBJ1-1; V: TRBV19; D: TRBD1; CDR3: CASRGPTGDTEAFF; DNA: TGTGCCAGTAGGGGTCCAACAGGGGACACTGAAGCTTTCTTT
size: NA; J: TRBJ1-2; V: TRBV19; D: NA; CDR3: CASSTYPRTLPGDYGYTF; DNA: TGTGCCAGTAGTACTTATCCCCGGACCCTCCCCGGAGACTATGGCTACACCTTC
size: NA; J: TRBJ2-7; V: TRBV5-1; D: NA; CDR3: CASSLAEAFGEQYF; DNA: TGCGCCAGCAGCTTGGCCGAGGCCTTCGGCGAGCAGTACTTC
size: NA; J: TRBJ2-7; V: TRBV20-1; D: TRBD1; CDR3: CSANDGQGLEQYF; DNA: TGCAGTGCTAATGACGGACAGGGGCTCGAGCAGTACTTC
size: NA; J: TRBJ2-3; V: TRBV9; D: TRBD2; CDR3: CASSKKGGGAMLADTQYF; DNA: TGTGCCAGCAGCAAAAAGGGCGGGGGGGCGATGTTGGCAGATACGCAGTATTTT
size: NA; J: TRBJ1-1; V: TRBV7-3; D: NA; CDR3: CASSLAENTEAFF; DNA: TGTGCCAGCAGCTTAGCAGAGAACACTGAAGCTTTCTTT
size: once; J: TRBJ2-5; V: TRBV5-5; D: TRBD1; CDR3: CASSAPGTGHKEETQYF; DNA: TGTGCCAGCAGCGCACCCGGGACAGGTCATAAGGAAGAGACCCAGTACTTC
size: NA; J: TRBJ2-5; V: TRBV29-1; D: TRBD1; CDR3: CSGTTGEETQYF; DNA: TGCAGCGGAACGACAGGGGAAGAGACCCAGTACTTC
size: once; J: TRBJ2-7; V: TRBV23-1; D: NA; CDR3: CASRAGTEFYEQYF; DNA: TGCGCCAGCAGGGCGGGGACAGAATTTTACGAGCAGTACTTC
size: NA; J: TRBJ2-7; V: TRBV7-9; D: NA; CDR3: CASSGSSYEQYF; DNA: TGTGCCAGCAGCGGCAGCTCATACGAGCAGTACTTC
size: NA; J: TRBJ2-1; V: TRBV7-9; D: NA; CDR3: CASSLGLGDEQFF; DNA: TGTGCCAGCAGCTTAGGGTTGGGGGATGAGCAGTTCTTC
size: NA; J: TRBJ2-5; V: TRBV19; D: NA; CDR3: CASSKFPYQETQYF; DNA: TGTGCCAGTAGTAAATTTCCGTACCAAGAGACCCAGTACTTC
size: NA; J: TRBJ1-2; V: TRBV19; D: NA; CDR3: CASSIERGLGGYTF; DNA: TGTGCCAGTAGTATAGAACGAGGGTTGGGAGGCTACACCTTC
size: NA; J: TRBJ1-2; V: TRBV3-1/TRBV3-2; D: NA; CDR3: CASSLPDRNYGYTF; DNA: TGTGCCAGCAGCCTCCCCGACAGGAACTATGGCTACACCTTC
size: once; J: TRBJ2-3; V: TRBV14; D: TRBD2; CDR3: CASSQGLAGGSSTDTQYF; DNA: TGTGCCAGCAGCCAAGGGCTAGCGGGGGGTTCTAGCACAGATACGCAGTATTTT
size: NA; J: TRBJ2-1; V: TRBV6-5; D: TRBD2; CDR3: CASTRGGVSYNEQFF; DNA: TGTGCCAGCACCCGGGGAGGGGTTTCCTACAATGAGCAGTTCTTC
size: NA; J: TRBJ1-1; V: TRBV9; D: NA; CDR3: CASSVVTGSEAFF; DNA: TGTGCCAGCAGCGTAGTTACAGGCTCTGAAGCTTTCTTT